Listed here is a single T cell receptor beta chain. CDR1 SNHLY and CDR2 FYNNEI come from the germline V gene. V lost 11 bases to trimming and J lost 2 bases, with 13 bases between them. The CDR3 runs to 14 residues. In the authors' workflow: Reference gene primer amplification gave nucleated cell count estimates. Sequencing was performed with immunoSEQ multiplex PCR; in TCRdb, only in-frame clones are kept and a portion is missing. That table gives V, J and clone size, and the DNA gave D and trimming. The data show more than 25,000 clones, around 90% seen once. The data were obtained in a study of blood T cell repertoires in COVID-19. For the study at large: Specimens from acute and convalescent COVID-19 originated in the United States, Italy and Spain. T cells, B-cell-depleted T cells, or PBMCs provided the cDNA or gDNA that served as material.

The clonotype was recovered from a woman in her thirties or forties with active or convalescent COVID-19. The chain combines TRBV2 with TRBJ2-6; weak D call: TRBD2 (6 bases). Material: peripheral blood. The CDR3 spells CARGTPAGANVLTF. For the CDR3, the DNA is TGTGCCCGCGGGACTCCGGCTGGGGCCAACGTCCTGACTTTC. Full variable domain (rest looked up from reference TRBV2 and TRBJ2-6): EPEVTQTPSHQVTQMGQEVILRCVPISNHLYFYWYRQILGQKVEFLVSFYNNEISEKSEIFDDQFSVERPDGSNFTLKIRSTKLEDSAMYFCARGTPAGANVLTFGAGSRLTVL.